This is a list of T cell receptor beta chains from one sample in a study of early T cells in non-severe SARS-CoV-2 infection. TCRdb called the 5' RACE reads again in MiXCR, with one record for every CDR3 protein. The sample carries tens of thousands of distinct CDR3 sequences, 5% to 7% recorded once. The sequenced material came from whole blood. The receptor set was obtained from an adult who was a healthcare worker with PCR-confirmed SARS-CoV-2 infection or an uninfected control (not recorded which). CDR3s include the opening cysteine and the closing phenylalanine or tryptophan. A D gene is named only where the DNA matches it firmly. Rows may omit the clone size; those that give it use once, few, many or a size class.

CDR3: CASKRAPPIYGYTF; DNA: TGTGCCAGCAAGCGGGCTCCCCCGATCTATGGCTACACCTTC; D: -; size: -; V: TRBV25-1; J: TRBJ1-2
CDR3: CASSPNRQNTEAFF; DNA: TGTGCCAGCTCACCAAACAGGCAGAACACTGAAGCTTTCTTT; D: -; size: many; V: TRBV18; J: TRBJ1-1
CDR3: CASSFGPTAYEQFF; DNA: TGTGCCAGCAGCTTTGGACCCACGGCCTACGAGCAGTTCTTC; D: -; size: -; V: TRBV7-8; J: TRBJ2-1
CDR3: CAISPRNDGIGKNIQYF; DNA: TGTGCCATCAGCCCCCGGAATGATGGTATCGGGAAAAACATTCAGTACTTC; D: -; size: many; V: TRBV10-3; J: TRBJ2-4
CDR3: CASTERDRLYQPQHF; DNA: TGTGCCAGCACCGAAAGGGACAGGCTTTATCAGCCCCAGCATTTT; D: TRBD1; size: many; V: TRBV28; J: TRBJ1-5
CDR3: CASSSADPAYYGYTF; DNA: TGTGCCAGCTCAAGTGCAGACCCCGCTTACTATGGCTACACCTTC; D: -; size: many; V: TRBV18; J: TRBJ1-2
CDR3: CSAGRDRVIETQYF; DNA: TGCAGCGCTGGCAGGGACAGGGTGATAGAGACCCAGTACTTC; D: TRBD1; size: -; V: TRBV29-1; J: TRBJ2-5
CDR3: CASGKQAGEGQETQYF; DNA: TGTGCTAGTGGTAAACAAGCGGGAGAAGGCCAAGAGACCCAGTACTTC; D: TRBD2; size: -; V: TRBV12-5; J: TRBJ2-5
CDR3: CASSLATGADYGYTF; DNA: TGTGCCAGCAGCTTAGCTACAGGGGCTGACTATGGCTACACCTTC; D: TRBD1; size: many; V: TRBV7-2; J: TRBJ1-2
CDR3: CASSPRAGAGESYNEQFF; DNA: TGTGCCAGCAGCCCAAGGGCGGGAGCGGGAGAGTCCTACAATGAGCAGTTCTTC; D: TRBD2; size: many; V: TRBV7-8; J: TRBJ2-1
CDR3: CASRQGGFNYGYTF; DNA: TGTGCCAGCCGTCAAGGGGGATTTAACTATGGCTACACCTTC; D: -; size: many; V: TRBV9; J: TRBJ1-2
CDR3: CASSLPGHSPLHF; DNA: TGTGCCAGCAGCTTACCCGGGCATTCACCCCTCCACTTT; D: -; size: many; V: TRBV12-3/TRBV12-4; J: TRBJ1-6
CDR3: CASRRTASNTGELFF; DNA: TGTGCCAGCAGGAGGACAGCTTCGAACACCGGGGAGCTGTTTTTT; D: -; size: many; V: TRBV14; J: TRBJ2-2
CDR3: CASSLAYQETQYF; DNA: TGCGCCAGCAGCTTGGCCTACCAAGAGACCCAGTACTTC; D: -; size: few; V: TRBV5-1; J: TRBJ2-5
CDR3: CASSPRLAGGSLDEQFF; DNA: TGTGCCAGCAGCCCGCGACTAGCGGGAGGGTCTTTGGATGAGCAGTTCTTC; D: TRBD2; size: many; V: TRBV28; J: TRBJ2-1
CDR3: CASSLVGAREEQYF; DNA: TGCGCCAGCAGCTTGGTGGGGGCTCGGGAAGAGCAGTACTTC; D: -; size: -; V: TRBV5-1; J: TRBJ2-7
CDR3: CASRLSREQFF; DNA: TGTGCCAGCAGGTTATCGAGGGAGCAGTTCTTC; D: -; size: few; V: TRBV28; J: TRBJ2-1
CDR3: CAISARGSSYNEQFF; DNA: TGTGCCATCAGTGCGCGGGGCAGCTCCTACAATGAGCAGTTCTTC; D: -; size: many; V: TRBV10-3; J: TRBJ2-1
CDR3: CASSFNRVNEQFF; DNA: TGTGCCAGCAGTTTCAACAGGGTCAATGAGCAGTTCTTC; D: -; size: many; V: TRBV28; J: TRBJ2-1
CDR3: CATHQGGTSRNEQFF; DNA: TGTGCCACCCACCAAGGGGGTACAAGCCGCAATGAGCAGTTCTTC; D: -; size: many; V: TRBV10-3; J: TRBJ2-1
CDR3: CASSLAGKETQYF; DNA: TGTGCCAGCAGCTTAGCAGGAAAAGAGACCCAGTACTTC; D: -; size: few; V: TRBV11-2; J: TRBJ2-5
CDR3: CASSLRRTGELFF; DNA: TGTGCCAGCAGCCTCAGGAGGACCGGGGAGCTGTTTTTT; D: -; size: many; V: TRBV7-6; J: TRBJ2-2
CDR3: CASSPAGTDSPLHF; DNA: TGTGCCAGCTCCCCAGCCGGGACAGATTCACCCCTCCACTTT; D: TRBD1; size: many; V: TRBV18; J: TRBJ1-6
CDR3: CASSYPRREAFF; DNA: TGTGCCAGCAGTTACCCCCGACGGGAAGCTTTCTTT; D: -; size: few; V: TRBV6-6; J: TRBJ1-1
CDR3: CASSLYSVADTQYF; DNA: TGTGCCAGCAGCTTGTACAGCGTCGCAGATACGCAGTATTTT; D: -; size: -; V: TRBV5-4; J: TRBJ2-3
CDR3: CASSPQYGEQFF; DNA: TGTGCCAGCTCACCACAATACGGTGAGCAGTTCTTC; D: -; size: many; V: TRBV18; J: TRBJ2-1
CDR3: CSVQTRGGAYEQYF; DNA: TGCAGCGTCCAGACCCGAGGGGGGGCCTACGAGCAGTACTTC; D: -; size: many; V: TRBV29-1; J: TRBJ2-7
CDR3: CASSLSEATEAFF; DNA: TGTGCCAGCAGTTTAAGTGAGGCCACTGAAGCTTTCTTT; D: -; size: many; V: TRBV27; J: TRBJ1-1
CDR3: CASSFGEGGELFF; DNA: TGTGCCAGCAGTTTCGGTGAAGGCGGGGAGCTGTTTTTT; D: -; size: -; V: TRBV12-3/TRBV12-4; J: TRBJ2-2
CDR3: CASSLVESHNEQFF; DNA: TGCGCCAGCAGCTTGGTGGAAAGTCACAATGAGCAGTTCTTC; D: -; size: -; V: TRBV5-1; J: TRBJ2-1
CDR3: CASSPGLAGGAYEQYF; DNA: TGTGCCAGCAGTCCCGGGTTAGCGGGAGGAGCCTACGAGCAGTACTTC; D: TRBD2; size: few; V: TRBV7-6; J: TRBJ2-7